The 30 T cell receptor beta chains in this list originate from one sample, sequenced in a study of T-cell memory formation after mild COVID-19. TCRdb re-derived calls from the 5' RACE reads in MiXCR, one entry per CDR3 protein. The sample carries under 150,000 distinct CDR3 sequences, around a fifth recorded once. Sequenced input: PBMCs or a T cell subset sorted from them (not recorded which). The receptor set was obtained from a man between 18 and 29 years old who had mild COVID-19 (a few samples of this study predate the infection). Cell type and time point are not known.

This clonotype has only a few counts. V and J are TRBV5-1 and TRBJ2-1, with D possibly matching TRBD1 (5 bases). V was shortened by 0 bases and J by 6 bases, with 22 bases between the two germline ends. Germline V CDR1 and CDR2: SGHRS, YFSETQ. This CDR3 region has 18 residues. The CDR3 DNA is TGCGCCAGCAGCTTGGCCAGGGCAGGTTCCTTACCGGGCAATGAGCAGTTCTTC. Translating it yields CASSLARAGSLPGNEQFF.

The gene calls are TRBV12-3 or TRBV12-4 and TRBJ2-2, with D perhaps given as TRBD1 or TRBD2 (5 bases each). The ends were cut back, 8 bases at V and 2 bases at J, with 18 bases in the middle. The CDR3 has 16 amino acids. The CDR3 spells CASLFWARDNTGELFF. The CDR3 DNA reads TGTGCCAGCCTATTTTGGGCCCGGGACAACACCGGGGAGCTGTTTTTT.

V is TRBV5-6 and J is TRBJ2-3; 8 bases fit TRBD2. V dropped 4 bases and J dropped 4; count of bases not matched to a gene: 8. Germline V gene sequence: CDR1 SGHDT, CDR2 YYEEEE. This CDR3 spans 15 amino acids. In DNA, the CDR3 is TGTGCCAGCAGCCTCGGGGGGGTGATTGCAGATACGCAGTATTTT. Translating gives CASSLGGVIADTQYF.

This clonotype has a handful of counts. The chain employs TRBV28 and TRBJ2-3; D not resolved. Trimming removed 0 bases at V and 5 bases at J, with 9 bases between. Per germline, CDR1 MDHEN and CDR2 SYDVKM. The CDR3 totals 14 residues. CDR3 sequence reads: CASSLWRTRDTQYF. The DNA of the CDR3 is TGTGCCAGCAGTTTATGGAGGACCCGAGATACGCAGTATTTT.

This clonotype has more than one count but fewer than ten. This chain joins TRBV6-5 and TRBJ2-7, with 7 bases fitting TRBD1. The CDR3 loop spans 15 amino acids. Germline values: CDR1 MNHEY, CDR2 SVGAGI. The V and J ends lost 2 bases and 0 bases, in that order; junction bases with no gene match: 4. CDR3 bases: TGTGCCAGCAGTTACGGACAGGCAAGCTCCTACGAGCAGTACTTC. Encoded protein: CASSYGQASSYEQYF.

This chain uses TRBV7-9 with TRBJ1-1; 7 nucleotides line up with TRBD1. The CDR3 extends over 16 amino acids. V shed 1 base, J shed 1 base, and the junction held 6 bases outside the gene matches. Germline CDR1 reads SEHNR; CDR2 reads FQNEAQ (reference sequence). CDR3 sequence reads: CASSLGATGRNTEAFF. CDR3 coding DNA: TGTGCCAGCAGCTTAGGGGCGACAGGGAGGAACACTGAAGCTTTCTTT.

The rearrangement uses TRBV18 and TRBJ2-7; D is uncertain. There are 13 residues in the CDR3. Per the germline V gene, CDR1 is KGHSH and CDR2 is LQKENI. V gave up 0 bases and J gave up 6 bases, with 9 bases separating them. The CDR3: CASSPPRSPEQYV. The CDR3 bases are TGTGCCAGCTCACCACCTAGATCCCCCGAGCAGTACGTC.

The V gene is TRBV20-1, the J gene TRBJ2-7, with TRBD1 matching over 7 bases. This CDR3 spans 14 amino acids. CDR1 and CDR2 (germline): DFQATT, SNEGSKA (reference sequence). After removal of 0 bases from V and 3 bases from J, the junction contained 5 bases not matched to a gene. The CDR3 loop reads CSARDRAGGYEQYF. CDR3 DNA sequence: TGCAGTGCTAGAGATAGGGCAGGGGGCTACGAGCAGTACTTC.

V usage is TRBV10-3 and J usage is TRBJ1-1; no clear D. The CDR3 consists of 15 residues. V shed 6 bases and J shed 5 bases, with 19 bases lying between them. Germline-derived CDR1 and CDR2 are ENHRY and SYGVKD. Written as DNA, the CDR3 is TGTGCCATCAGCACCCTTGGACGGGAACGAACTGAAGCTTTCTTT. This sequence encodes CAISTLGRERTEAFF.

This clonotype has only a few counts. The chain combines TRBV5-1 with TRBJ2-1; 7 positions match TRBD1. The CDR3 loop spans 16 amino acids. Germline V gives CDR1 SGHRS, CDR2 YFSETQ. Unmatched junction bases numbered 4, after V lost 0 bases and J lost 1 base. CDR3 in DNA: TGCGCCAGCAGCTTGGATTCAGGGGGATCCTACAATGAGCAGTTCTTC. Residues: CASSLDSGGSYNEQFF. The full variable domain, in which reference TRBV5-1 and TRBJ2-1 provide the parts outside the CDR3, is KAGVTQTPRYLIKTRGQQVTLSCSPISGHRSVSWYQQTPGQGLQFLFEYFSETQRNKGNFPGRFSGRQFSNSRSEMNVSTLELGDSALYLCASSLDSGGSYNEQFFGPGTRLTVL.

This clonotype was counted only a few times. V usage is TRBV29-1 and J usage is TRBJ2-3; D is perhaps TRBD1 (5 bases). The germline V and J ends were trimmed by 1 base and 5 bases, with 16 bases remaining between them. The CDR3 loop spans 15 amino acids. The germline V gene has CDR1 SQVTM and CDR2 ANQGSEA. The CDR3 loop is CSVEGRAGDRDTQYF. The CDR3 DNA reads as TGCAGCGTTGAAGGCAGGGCCGGCGACAGAGATACGCAGTATTTT.

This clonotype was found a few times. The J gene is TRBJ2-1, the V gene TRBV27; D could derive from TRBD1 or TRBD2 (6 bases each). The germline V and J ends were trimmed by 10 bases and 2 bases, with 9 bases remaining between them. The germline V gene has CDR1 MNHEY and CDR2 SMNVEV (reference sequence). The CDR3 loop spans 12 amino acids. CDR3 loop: CAIRGPYNEQFF. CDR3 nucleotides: TGTGCCATCCGGGGGCCCTACAATGAGCAGTTCTTC.

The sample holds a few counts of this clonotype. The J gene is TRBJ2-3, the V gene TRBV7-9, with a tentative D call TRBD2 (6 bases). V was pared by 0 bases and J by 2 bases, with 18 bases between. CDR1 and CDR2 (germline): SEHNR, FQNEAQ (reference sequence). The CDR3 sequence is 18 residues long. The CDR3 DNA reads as TGTGCCAGCAGCTTAGCGAGGAGGTTAGCGGACCTCACAGATACGCAGTATTTT. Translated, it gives CASSLARRLADLTDTQYF.

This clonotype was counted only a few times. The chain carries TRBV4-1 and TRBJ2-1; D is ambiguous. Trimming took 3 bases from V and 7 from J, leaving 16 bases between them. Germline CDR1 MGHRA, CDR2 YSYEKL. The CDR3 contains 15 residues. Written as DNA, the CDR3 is TGCGCCAGCAGCCATGACGACGGTGGGCGTAATGAGCAGTTCTTC. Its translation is CASSHDDGGRNEQFF.

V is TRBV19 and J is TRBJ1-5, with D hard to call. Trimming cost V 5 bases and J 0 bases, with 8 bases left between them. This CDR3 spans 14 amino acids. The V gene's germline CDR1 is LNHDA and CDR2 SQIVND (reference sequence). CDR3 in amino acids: CASSARGSNQPQHF. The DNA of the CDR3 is TGTGCCAGTAGTGCCCGGGGTAGCAATCAGCCCCAGCATTTT.

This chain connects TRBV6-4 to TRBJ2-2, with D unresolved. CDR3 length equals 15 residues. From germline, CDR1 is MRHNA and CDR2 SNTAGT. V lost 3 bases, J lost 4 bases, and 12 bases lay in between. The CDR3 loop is CASSEGPRTTGELFF. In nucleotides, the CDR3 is TGTGCCAGCAGTGAAGGACCACGAACCACCGGGGAGCTGTTTTTT.

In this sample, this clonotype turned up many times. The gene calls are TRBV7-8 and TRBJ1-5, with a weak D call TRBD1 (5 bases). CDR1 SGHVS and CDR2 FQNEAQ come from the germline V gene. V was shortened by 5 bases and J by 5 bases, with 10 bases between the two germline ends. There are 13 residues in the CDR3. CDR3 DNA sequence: TGTGCCAGCAGCGGAAGGGGAGATCAGCCCCAGCATTTT. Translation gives CASSGRGDQPQHF.

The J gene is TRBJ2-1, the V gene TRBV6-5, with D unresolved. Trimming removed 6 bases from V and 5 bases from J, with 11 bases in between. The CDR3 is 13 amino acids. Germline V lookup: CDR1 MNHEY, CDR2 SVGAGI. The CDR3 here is CASRVNFNNEQFF. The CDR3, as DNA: TGTGCCAGCAGAGTTAATTTCAACAATGAGCAGTTCTTC.

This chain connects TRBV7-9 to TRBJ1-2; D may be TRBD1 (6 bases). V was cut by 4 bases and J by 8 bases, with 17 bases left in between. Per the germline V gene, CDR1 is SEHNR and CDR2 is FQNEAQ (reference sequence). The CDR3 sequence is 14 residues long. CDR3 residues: CASSSAGALGGYTF. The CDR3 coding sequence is TGTGCCAGCAGCTCCGCAGGGGCGCTGGGAGGCTACACCTTC.

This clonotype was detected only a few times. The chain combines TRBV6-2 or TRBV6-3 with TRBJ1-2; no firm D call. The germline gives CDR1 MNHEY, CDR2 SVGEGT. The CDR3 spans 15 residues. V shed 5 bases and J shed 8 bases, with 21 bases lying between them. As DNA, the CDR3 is TGTGCCAGCAGTCTTCTGGCCGCCGGATCGCGGGGCTACACCTTC. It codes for CASSLLAAGSRGYTF.

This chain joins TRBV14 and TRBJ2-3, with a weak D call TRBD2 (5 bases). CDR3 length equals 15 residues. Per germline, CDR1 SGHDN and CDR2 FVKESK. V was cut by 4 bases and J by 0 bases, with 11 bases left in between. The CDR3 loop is CASSLAKTSTDTQYF. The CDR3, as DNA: TGTGCCAGCAGCCTAGCGAAGACTAGCACAGATACGCAGTATTTT.

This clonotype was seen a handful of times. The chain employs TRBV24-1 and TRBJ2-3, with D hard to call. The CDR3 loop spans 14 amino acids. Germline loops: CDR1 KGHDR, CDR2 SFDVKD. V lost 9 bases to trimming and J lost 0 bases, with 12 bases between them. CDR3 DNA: TGTGCCACCCGAGGAAGACCTAGCACAGATACGCAGTATTTT. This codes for CATRGRPSTDTQYF.

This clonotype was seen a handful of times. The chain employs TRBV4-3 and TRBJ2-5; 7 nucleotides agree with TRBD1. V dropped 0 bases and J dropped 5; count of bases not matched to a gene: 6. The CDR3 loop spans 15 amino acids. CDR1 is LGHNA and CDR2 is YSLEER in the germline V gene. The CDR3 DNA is TGCGCCAGCAGCCAAGATTCGGTCAGGGGGGAGACCCAGTACTTC. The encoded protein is CASSQDSVRGETQYF.

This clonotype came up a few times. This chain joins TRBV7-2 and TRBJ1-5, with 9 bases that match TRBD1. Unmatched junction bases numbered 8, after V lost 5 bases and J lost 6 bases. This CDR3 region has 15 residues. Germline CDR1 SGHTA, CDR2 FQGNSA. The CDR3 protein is CASSPGTGISQPQHF. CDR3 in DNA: TGTGCCAGCAGCCCCGGGACAGGGATTTCTCAGCCCCAGCATTTT.

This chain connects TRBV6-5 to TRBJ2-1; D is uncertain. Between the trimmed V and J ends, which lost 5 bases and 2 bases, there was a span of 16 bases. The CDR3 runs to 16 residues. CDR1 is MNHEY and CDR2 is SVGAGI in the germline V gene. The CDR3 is CASSGREQLAYNEQFF. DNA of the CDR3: TGTGCCAGCAGTGGCCGTGAGCAGCTAGCCTACAATGAGCAGTTCTTC.

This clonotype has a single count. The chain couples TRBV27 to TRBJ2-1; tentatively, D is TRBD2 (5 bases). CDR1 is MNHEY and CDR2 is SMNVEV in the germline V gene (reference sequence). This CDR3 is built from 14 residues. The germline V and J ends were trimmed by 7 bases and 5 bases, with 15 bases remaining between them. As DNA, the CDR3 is TGTGCCAGCACCTCATGGAGGTCAAACAATGAGCAGTTCTTC. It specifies CASTSWRSNNEQFF.

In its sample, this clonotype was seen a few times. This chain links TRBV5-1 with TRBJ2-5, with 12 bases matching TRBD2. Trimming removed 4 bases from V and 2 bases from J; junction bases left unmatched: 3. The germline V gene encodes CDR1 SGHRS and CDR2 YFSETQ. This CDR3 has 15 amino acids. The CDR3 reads CASSLGLAGQETQYF. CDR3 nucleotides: TGCGCCAGCAGCCTTGGACTAGCGGGGCAAGAGACCCAGTACTTC.

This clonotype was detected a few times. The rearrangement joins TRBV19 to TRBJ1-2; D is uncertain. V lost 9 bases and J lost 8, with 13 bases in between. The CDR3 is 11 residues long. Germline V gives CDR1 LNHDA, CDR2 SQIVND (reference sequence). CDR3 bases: TGTGCCAGCGAAGTGGGAGGAGGCTACACCTTC. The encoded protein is CASEVGGGYTF.

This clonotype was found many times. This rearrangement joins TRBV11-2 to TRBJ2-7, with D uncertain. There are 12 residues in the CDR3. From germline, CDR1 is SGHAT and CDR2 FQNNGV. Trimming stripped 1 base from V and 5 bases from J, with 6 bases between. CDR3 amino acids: CASSLGGNEQYV. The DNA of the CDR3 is TGTGCCAGCAGCTTAGGAGGTAACGAGCAGTACGTC.

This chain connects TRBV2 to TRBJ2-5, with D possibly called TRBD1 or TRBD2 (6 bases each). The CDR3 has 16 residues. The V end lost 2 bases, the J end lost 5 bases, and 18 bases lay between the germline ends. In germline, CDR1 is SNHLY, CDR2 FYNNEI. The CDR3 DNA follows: TGTGCCAGCAGTGAACGGGGTCACAGGGCGGGGGAGACCCAGTACTTC. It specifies CASSERGHRAGETQYF.